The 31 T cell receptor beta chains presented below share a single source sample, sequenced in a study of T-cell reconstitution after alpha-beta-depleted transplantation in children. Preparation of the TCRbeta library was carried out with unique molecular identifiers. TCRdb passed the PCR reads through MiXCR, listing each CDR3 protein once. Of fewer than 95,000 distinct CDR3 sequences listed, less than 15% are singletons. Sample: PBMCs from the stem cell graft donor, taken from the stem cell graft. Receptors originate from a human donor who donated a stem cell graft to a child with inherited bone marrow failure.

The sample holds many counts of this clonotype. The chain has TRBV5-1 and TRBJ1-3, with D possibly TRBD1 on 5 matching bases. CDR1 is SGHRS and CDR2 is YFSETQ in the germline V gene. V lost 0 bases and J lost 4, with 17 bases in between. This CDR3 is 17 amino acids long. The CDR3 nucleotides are TGCGCCAGCAGCTTGGCCGGCGACAGCTCCATCGGAAACACCATATATTTT. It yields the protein CASSLAGDSSIGNTIYF.

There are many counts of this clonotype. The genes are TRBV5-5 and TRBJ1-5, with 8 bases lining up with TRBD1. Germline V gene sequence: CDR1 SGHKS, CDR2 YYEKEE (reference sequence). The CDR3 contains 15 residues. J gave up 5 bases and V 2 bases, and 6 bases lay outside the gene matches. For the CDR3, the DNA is TGTGCCAGCAGCTTTAGGGACAGGAATGATCAGCCCCAGCATTTT. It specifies CASSFRDRNDQPQHF.

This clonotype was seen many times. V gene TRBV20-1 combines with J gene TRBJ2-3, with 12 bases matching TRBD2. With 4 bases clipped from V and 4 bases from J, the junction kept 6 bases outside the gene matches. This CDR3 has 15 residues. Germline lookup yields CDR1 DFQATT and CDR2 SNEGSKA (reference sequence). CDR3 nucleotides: TGCAGTGCTATCCGGACTAGCGGGGAATCAGATACGCAGTATTTT. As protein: CSAIRTSGESDTQYF.

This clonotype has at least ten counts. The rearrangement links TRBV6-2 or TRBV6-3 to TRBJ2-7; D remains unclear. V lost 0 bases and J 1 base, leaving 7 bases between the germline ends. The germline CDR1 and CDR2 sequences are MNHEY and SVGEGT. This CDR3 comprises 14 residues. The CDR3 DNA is TGTGCCAGCAGTTACTCTCAGCTTTCCTACGAGCAGTACTTC. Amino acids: CASSYSQLSYEQYF.

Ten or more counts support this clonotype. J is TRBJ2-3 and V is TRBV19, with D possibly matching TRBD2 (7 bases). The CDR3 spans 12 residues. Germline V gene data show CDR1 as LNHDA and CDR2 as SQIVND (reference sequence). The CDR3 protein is CSAGAKADTQYF. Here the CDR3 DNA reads TGTTCGGCGGGGGCTAAAGCAGATACGCAGTATTTT.

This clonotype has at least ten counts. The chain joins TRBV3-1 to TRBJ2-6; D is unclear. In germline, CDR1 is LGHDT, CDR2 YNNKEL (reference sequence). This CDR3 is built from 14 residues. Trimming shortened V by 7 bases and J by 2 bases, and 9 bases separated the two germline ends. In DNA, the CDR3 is TGTGCCAGCAAAGGAATAGCTGGGGCCAACGTCCTGACTTTC. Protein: CASKGIAGANVLTF.

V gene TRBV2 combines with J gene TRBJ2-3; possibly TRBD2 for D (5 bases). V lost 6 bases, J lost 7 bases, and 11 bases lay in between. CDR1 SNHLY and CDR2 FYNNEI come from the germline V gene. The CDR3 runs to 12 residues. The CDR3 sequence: CASSGERYTQYF. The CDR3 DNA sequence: TGTGCCAGCAGCGGGGAGAGGTATACGCAGTATTTT.

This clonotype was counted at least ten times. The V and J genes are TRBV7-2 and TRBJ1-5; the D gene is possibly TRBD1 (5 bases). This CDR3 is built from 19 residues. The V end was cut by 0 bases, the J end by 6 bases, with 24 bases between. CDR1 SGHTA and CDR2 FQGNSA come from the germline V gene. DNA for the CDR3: TGTGCCAGCAGCTTAGCAAGGGGCCAACCGCCCGTCGGATGTCAGCCCCAGCATTTT. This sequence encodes CASSLARGQPPVGCQPQHF. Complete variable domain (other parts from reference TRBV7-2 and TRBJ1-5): GAGVSQSPSNKVTEKGKDVELRCDPISGHTALYWYRQSLGQGLEFLIYFQGNSAPDKSGLPSDRFSAERTGGSVSTLTIQRTQQEDSAVYLCASSLARGQPPVGCQPQHFGDGTRLSIL.

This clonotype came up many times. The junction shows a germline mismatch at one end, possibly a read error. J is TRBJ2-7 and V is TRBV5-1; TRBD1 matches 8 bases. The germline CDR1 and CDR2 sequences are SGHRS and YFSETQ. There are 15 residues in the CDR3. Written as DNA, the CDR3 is TGCGCCAGCACCTTGGGGGACAGGTTTACGTACGAGCAGTACTTC. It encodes CASTLGDRFTYEQYF.

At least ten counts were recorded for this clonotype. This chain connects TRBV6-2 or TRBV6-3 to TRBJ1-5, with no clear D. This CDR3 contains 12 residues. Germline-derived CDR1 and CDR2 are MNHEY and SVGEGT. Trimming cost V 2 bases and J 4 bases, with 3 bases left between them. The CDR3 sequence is CASSYRNQPQHF. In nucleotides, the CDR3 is TGTGCCAGCAGTTACAGGAATCAGCCCCAGCATTTT.

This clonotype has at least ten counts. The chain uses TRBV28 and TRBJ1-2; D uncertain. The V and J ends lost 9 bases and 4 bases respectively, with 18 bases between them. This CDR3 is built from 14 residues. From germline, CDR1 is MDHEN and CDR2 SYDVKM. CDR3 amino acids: CASQSRRVSYGYTF. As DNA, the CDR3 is TGTGCCAGTCAAAGTCGACGGGTTTCCTATGGCTACACCTTC.

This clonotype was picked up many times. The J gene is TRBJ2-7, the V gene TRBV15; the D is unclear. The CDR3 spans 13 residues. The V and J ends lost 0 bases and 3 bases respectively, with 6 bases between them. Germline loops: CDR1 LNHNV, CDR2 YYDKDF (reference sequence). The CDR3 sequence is CATSRDRVYEQYF. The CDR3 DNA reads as TGTGCCACCAGCAGAGATCGCGTCTACGAGCAGTACTTC. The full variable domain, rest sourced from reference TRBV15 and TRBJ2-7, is DAMVIQNPRYQVTQFGKPVTLSCSQTLNHNVMYWYQQKSSQAPKLLFHYYDKDFNNEADTPDNFQSRRPNTSFCFLDIRSPGLGDTAMYLCATSRDRVYEQYFGPGTRLTVT.

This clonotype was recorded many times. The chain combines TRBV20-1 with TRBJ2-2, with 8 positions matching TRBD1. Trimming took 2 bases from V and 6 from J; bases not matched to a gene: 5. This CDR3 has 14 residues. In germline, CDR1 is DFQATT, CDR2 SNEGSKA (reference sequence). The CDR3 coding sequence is TGCAGTGCTAGAAGCAGGGGGCGGTCCGGGGAGCTGTTTTTT. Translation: CSARSRGRSGELFF.

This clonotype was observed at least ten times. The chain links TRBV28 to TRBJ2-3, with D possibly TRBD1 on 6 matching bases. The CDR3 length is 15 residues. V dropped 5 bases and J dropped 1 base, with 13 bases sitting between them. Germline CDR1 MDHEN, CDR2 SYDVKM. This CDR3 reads CASSDHRTGTDTQYF. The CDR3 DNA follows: TGTGCCAGCAGTGACCACCGGACAGGCACAGATACGCAGTATTTT.

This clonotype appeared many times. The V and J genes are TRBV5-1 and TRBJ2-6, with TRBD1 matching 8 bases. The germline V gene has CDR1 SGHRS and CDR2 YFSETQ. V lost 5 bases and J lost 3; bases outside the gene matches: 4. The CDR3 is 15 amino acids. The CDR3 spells CASRQGASGANVLTF. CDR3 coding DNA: TGCGCCAGCAGGCAGGGGGCAAGTGGGGCCAACGTCCTGACTTTC.

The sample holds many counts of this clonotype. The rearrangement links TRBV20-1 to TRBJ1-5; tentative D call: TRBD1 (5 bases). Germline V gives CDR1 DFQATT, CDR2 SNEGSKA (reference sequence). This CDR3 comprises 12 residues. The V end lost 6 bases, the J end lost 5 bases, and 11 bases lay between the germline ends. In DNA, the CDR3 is TGCAGTGCCTTGGGGGGAGATCAGCCCCAGCATTTT. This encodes CSALGGDQPQHF.

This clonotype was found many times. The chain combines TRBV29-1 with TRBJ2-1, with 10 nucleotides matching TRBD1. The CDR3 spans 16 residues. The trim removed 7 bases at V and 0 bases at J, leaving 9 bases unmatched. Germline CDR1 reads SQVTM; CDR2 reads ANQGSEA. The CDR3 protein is CSAGTGDPRSYNEQFF. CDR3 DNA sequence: TGCAGCGCCGGGACAGGGGACCCGCGCTCCTACAATGAGCAGTTCTTC.

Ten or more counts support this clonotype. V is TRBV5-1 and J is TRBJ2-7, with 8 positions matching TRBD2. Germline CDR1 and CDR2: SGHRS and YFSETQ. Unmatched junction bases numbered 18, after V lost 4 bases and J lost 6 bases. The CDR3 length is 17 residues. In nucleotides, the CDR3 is TGCGCCAGCAGCCCCGGAGGTAGCGGGGCCTACTCGTCCGAGCAGTACTTC. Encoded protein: CASSPGGSGAYSSEQYF.

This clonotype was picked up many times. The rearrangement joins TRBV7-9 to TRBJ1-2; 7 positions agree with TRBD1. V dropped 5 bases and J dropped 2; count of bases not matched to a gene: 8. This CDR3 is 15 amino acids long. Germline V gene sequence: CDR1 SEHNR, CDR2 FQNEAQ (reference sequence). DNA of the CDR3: TGTGCCAGCAGCCCCACGGACAGGCTGAACTATGGCTACACCTTC. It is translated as CASSPTDRLNYGYTF. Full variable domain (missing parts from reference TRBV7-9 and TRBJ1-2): DTGVSQNPRHKITKRGQNVTFRCDPISEHNRLYWYRQTLGQGPEFLTYFQNEAQLEKSRLLSDRFSAERPKGSFSTLEIQRTEQGDSAMYLCASSPTDRLNYGYTFGSGTRLTVV.

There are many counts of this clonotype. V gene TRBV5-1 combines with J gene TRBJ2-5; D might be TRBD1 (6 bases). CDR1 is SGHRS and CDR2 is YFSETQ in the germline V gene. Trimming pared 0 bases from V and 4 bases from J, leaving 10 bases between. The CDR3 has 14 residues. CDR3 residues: CASSLAQGTETQYF. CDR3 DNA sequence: TGCGCCAGCAGCTTGGCACAGGGAACAGAGACCCAGTACTTC.

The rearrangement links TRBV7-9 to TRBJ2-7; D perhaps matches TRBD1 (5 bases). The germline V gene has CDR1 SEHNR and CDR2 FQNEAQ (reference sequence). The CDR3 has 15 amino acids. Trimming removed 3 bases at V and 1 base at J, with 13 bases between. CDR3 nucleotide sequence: TGTGCCAGCAGCTTTGGGGCAGATCCATCCTACGAGCAGTACTTC. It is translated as CASSFGADPSYEQYF. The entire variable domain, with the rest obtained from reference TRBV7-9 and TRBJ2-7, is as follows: DTGVSQNPRHKITKRGQNVTFRCDPISEHNRLYWYRQTLGQGPEFLTYFQNEAQLEKSRLLSDRFSAERPKGSFSTLEIQRTEQGDSAMYLCASSFGADPSYEQYFGPGTRLTVT.

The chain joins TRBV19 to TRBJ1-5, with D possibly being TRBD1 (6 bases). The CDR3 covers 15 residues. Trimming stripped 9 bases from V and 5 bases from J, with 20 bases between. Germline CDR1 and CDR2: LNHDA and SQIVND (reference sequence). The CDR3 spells CASRRAGDKYQPQHF. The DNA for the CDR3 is TGTGCCAGCCGGAGGGCAGGGGATAAGTATCAGCCCCAGCATTTT.

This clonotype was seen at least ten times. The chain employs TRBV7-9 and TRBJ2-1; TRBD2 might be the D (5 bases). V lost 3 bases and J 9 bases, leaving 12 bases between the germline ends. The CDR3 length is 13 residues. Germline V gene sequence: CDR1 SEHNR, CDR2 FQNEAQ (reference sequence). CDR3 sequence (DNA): TGTGCCAGCAGCTTTGCCACCCGGGGTGAGCAGTTCTTC. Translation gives CASSFATRGEQFF.

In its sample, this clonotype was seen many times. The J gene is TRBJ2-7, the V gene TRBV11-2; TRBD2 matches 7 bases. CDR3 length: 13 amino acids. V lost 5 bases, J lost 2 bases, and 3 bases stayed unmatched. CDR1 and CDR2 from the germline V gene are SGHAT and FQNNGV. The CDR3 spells CASSAAGAYEQYF. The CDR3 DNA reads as TGTGCCAGCAGCGCCGCGGGGGCCTACGAGCAGTACTTC.

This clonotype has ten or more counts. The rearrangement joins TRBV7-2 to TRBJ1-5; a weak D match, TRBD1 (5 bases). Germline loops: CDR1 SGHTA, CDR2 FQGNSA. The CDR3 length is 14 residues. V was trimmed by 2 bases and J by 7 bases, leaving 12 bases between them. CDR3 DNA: TGTGCCAGCAGCTTAATCAGGGAACGCCAGCCCCAGCATTTT. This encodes CASSLIRERQPQHF.

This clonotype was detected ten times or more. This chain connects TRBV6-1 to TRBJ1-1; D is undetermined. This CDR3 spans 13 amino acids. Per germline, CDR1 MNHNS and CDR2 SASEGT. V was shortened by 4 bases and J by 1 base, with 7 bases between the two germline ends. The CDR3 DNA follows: TGTGCCAGCAGTGTGAGATGGAACACTGAAGCTTTCTTT. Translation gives CASSVRWNTEAFF.

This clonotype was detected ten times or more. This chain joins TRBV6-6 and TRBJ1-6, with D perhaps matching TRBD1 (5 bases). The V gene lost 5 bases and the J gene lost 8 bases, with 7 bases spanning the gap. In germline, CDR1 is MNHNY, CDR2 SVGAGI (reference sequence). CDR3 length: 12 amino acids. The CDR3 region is CASSLQDSPLHF. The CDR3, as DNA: TGTGCCAGCAGTCTACAGGATTCACCCCTCCACTTT.

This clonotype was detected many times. Here the CDR3 DNA reads TGCGCCAGCAGCCAAGATCAGGGCGTAGGCAGCGGCTGGGAGCAGTACTTC. Protein: CASSQDQGVGSGWEQYF. The V gene is TRBV4-3, the J gene TRBJ2-7; possibly TRBD1 or TRBD2 for D (5 bases each). The CDR3 covers 17 residues. Per germline, CDR1 LGHNA and CDR2 YSLEER. Trimming shortened V by 0 bases and J by 7 bases, and 22 bases separated the two germline ends.

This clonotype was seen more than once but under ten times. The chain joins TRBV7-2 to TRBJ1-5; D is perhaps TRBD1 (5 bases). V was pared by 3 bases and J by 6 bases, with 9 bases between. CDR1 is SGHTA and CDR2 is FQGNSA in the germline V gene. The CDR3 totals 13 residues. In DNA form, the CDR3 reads TGTGCCAGCAGCTTCCAGGGCACTCAGCCCCAGCATTTT. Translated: CASSFQGTQPQHF.

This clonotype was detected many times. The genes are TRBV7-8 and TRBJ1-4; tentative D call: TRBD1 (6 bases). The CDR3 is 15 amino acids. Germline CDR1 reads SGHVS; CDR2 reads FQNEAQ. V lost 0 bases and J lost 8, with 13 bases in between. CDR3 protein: CASSLARGSREKLFF. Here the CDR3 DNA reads TGTGCCAGCAGCTTAGCCAGGGGTTCGCGGGAAAAACTGTTTTTT.

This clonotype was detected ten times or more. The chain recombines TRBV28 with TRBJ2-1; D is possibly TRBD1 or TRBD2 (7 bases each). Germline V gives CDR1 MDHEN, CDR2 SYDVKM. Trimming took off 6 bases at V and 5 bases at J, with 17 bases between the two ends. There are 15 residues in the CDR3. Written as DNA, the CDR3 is TGTGCCAGCAGCTTCACAGGGGCGGGGGACAATGAGCAGTTCTTC. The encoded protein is CASSFTGAGDNEQFF.